The 5 T cell receptor beta chains below were found in one sample sequenced in a study of CD8 T cells in Susac syndrome. Random hexamers primed reverse transcription of roughly 0.5 to 1 ug RNA. Each CDR3 protein gets one entry after TCRdb re-called the immunoSEQ multiplex PCR reads with MiXCR. The profile shows some 160,000 distinct CDR3 sequences, 90% to 95% of them singletons. Sample: CD4+ T cells from PBMCs. Receptors originate from a human donor in good health.

The V gene is TRBV20-1, the J gene TRBJ1-1; D not resolved. V was shortened by 6 bases and J by 4 bases, with 15 bases between the two germline ends. The CDR3 consists of 13 residues. The germline gives CDR1 DFQATT, CDR2 SNEGSKA (reference sequence). CDR3 in DNA: TGCAGTGCATCCCCACGGGCGGGCACTGAAGCTTTCTTT. This encodes CSASPRAGTEAFF.

The rearrangement links TRBV29-1 to TRBJ1-1; D possibly corresponds to TRBD1 (5 bases). CDR1 and CDR2 (germline): SQVTM, ANQGSEA. Trimming took 3 bases from V and 3 from J, leaving 11 bases between them. The CDR3 totals 13 residues. The CDR3 DNA reads TGCAGCGTTGAGGGCAGGGTTTACACTGAAGCTTTCTTT. Its protein is CSVEGRVYTEAFF.

The genes are TRBV5-4 and TRBJ2-2, with D possibly matching TRBD1 (7 bases). With 5 bases removed from V and 0 bases from J, the gap between germline ends came to 11 bases. CDR1 is SGHNT and CDR2 is YYREEE in the germline V gene (reference sequence). The CDR3 has 15 residues. CDR3 coding DNA: TGTGCCAGCAGGGAGGGGGCTTCGAACACCGGGGAGCTGTTTTTT. Encoded protein: CASREGASNTGELFF.

This rearrangement joins TRBV7-9 to TRBJ1-2, with D maybe TRBD1 (5 bases). The CDR3 is 14 residues long. Deletions cut 3 bases from V and 4 bases from J, with 12 bases between. CDR1 is SEHNR, CDR2 FQNEAQ, per germline (reference sequence). In DNA, the CDR3 is TGTGCCAGCAGCTTTTTAAGCAGGGCCTATGGCTACACCTTC. This codes for CASSFLSRAYGYTF.

This chain connects TRBV12-3 or TRBV12-4 to TRBJ2-4, with no clear D. The V and J ends lost 2 bases and 0 bases respectively, with 5 bases between them. The CDR3 is 14 residues long. The CDR3 reads CASSLRQAKNIQYF. The DNA of the CDR3 is TGTGCCAGCAGTTTAAGACAAGCCAAAAACATTCAGTACTTC.